The rows below give T cell receptor beta chains drawn from one sample of a study of blood T cell repertoires in COVID-19. The method was immunoSEQ multiplex PCR; TCRdb's version includes in-frame clones alone and lacks a portion of them. The data show about 80,000 clones, under 90% seen once. The sequencing sample was made of peripheral blood. The source of these receptors is a human donor in a cohort sampled during active COVID-19. CDR3s include the opening cysteine and the closing phenylalanine or tryptophan. D genes are given only for firm matches. Size is stated for part of the rows, as once, few or many counts, or as a class when the clone is expanded.

>TRBJ1-1|.|TRBV19|.
CASSMGFRGSNTEAFF
TGTGCCAGTAGTATGGGGTTCCGAGGGTCGAACACTGAAGCTTTCTTT
>TRBJ2-3|.|TRBV6-7|TRBD2
CASSYGASGGTTSTDTQYF
TGTGCCAGCAGTTACGGGGCTAGCGGGGGGACAACCAGCACAGATACGCAGTATTTT
>TRBJ2-7|.|TRBV9|TRBD2
CASSASVAGGYEQYF
TGTGCCAGCAGCGCCTCCGTAGCGGGGGGTTACGAGCAGTACTTC
>TRBJ2-2|.|TRBV19|TRBD1
CASSTDRDRGLGGELFF
TGTGCCAGTAGTACAGACCGGGACAGGGGTCTCGGCGGGGAGCTGTTTTTT
>TRBJ1-4|.|TRBV5-6|TRBD1
CASSLTGDEKLFF
TGTGCCAGCAGCTTGACAGGGGATGAAAAACTGTTTTTT
>TRBJ2-1|few|TRBV10-1|TRBD1
CASSESGTGGGGQFF
TGCGCCAGCAGTGAGTCTGGGACAGGGGGCGGAGGGCAGTTCTTC
>TRBJ1-6|.|TRBV6-5|.
CASSGFQGKNSPLHF
TGTGCCAGCTCCGGATTTCAGGGGAAGAATTCACCCCTCCACTTT
>TRBJ2-6|once|TRBV19|TRBD1
CASSIPGTGWSGANVLTF
TGTGCCAGTAGTATACCCGGGACAGGGTGGTCTGGGGCCAACGTCCTGACTTTC
>TRBJ2-7|.|TRBV15|TRBD1
CATSRGDRTSYEQYF
TGTGCCACCAGCAGAGGGGACAGAACATCCTACGAGCAGTACTTC
>TRBJ1-2|.|TRBV9|.
CASSVGSNSNYGYTF
TGTGCCAGCAGCGTAGGAAGCAACAGTAACTATGGCTACACCTTC
>TRBJ1-6|.|TRBV7-9|.
CASSPRGGDGWARGSPLHF
TGTGCCAGCAGCCCCCGGGGGGGGGACGGCTGGGCCCGCGGTTCACCCCTCCACTTT
>TRBJ1-2|.|TRBV6-1|TRBD1
CASSDLGTGFGYGYTF
TGTGCCAGCAGTGACTTGGGGACAGGCTTCGGGTATGGCTACACCTTT
>TRBJ1-1|.|TRBV29-1|.
CSVGQSQGNTEAFF
TGCAGCGTCGGACAGTCGCAGGGGAACACTGAAGCTTTCTTT
>TRBJ1-5|.|TRBV11-2|TRBD1
CASSEDRGPSNQPQHF
TGTGCCAGCAGCGAAGACAGGGGGCCAAGCAATCAGCCCCAGCATTTT
>TRBJ1-1|.|TRBV7-9|TRBD1
CASSLETGTVAFF
TGTGCCAGCAGCTTAGAGACCGGGACAGTAGCTTTCTTT
>TRBJ1-6|few|TRBV6-5|TRBD1
CASLGGTNSPLHF
TGTGCCAGCCTAGGGGGCACTAATTCACCCCTCCACTTT
>TRBJ1-6|.|TRBV5-1|TRBD1
CASSLAPGQGANSPLHF
TGCGCCAGCAGCTTGGCGCCGGGACAGGGTGCGAATTCACCCCTCCACTTT
>TRBJ2-7|.|TRBV7-8|TRBD1
CASSPRDRGSYEQYF
TGTGCCAGCAGCCCTCGGGACAGGGGGTCCTACGAGCAGTACTTC
>TRBJ1-3|once|TRBV27|TRBD1
CASSLRGTGGNTIYF
TGTGCCAGCAGTTTACGAGGGACAGGCGGAAACACCATATATTTT
>TRBJ1-4|once|TRBV5-1|TRBD1
CASSLRTGNEKLFF
TGCGCCAGCAGCTTAAGGACAGGGAATGAAAAACTGTTTTTT
>TRBJ2-7|.|TRBV6-4|.
CASSEVRSPQDSYEQYF
TGTGCCAGCAGTGAAGTCAGGTCCCCGCAGGACTCCTACGAGCAGTACTTC
>TRBJ1-6|.|TRBV7-9|TRBD1
CASSLGTGLPNSPLHF
TGTGCCAGCAGCCTCGGGACAGGTTTGCCTAATTCACCCCTCCACTTT
>TRBJ1-1|few|TRBV6-5|.
CASSRPGANTEAFF
TGTGCCAGCAGCCGACCGGGTGCCAACACTGAAGCTTTCTTT
>TRBJ1-3|.|TRBV6-5|TRBD1
CASSDRGYGNTIYF
TGTGCCAGCAGCGACAGGGGTTATGGAAACACCATATATTTT
>TRBJ1-2|.|TRBV7-9|TRBD1
CASRHGRDRGGYTF
TGTGCCAGCAGACATGGCCGGGACAGGGGCGGCTACACCTTC
>TRBJ2-3|.|TRBV3-1/TRBV3-2|.
CASSSNQFSSTDTQYF
TGTGCCAGCAGCTCGAATCAGTTTTCTAGCACAGATACGCAGTATTTT
>TRBJ2-3|.|TRBV6-6|.
CASSYSYSRADTQYF
TGTGCCAGCAGTTACTCTTACTCGCGGGCAGATACGCAGTATTTT
>TRBJ2-1|.|TRBV5-1|TRBD1
CASSPGQGVGNEQFF
TGCGCCAGCAGCCCGGGACAGGGGGTGGGCAATGAGCAGTTCTTC
>TRBJ1-1|.|TRBV10-3|.
CAIRSINTEAFF
TGTGCCATCAGATCTATTAACACTGAAGCTTTCTTT
>TRBJ1-2|.|TRBV11-2|TRBD1
CASSLGSGQGSYGYTF
TGTGCCAGCAGCTTAGGGTCCGGACAGGGATCCTATGGCTACACCTTC
>TRBJ2-3|.|TRBV5-1|TRBD1
CASSLEGTGHTDTQYF
TGCGCCAGCAGCTTGGAGGGGACAGGGCACACAGATACGCAGTATTTT
>TRBJ2-1|.|TRBV11-2|.
CASSLIRVEQFF
TGTGCCAGCAGCTTAATTCGGGTTGAGCAGTTCTTC
>TRBJ2-5|.|TRBV11-1|TRBD2
CASSASGRGEETQYF
TGTGCCAGCAGCGCGAGCGGGCGGGGGGAAGAGACCCAGTACTTC
>TRBJ2-1|.|TRBV28|TRBD1
CASSPGTGVDEQFF
TGTGCCAGCAGTCCCGGGACAGGGGTTGATGAGCAGTTCTTC
>TRBJ1-2|few|TRBV19|.
CASSQTVLLGYTF
TGTGCCAGTAGTCAAACGGTGCTACTAGGCTACACCTTC
>TRBJ1-1|.|TRBV25-1|TRBD1
CASRRTGGPGNTEAFF
TGTGCCAGTCGACGGACAGGGGGCCCTGGGAACACTGAAGCTTTCTTT
>TRBJ1-4|.|TRBV18|.
CASSQPGHGNEKLFF
TGTGCCAGCTCACAGCCGGGACACGGTAATGAAAAACTGTTTTTT
>TRBJ2-3|.|TRBV10-3|TRBD1
CAISRGSNVDTQYF
TGTGCCATCAGCAGGGGGAGCAATGTGGATACGCAGTATTTT
>TRBJ2-6|.|TRBV29-1|TRBD1
CSVTDRAGANVLTF
TGCAGCGTTACCGACAGGGCTGGGGCCAACGTCCTGACTTTC
>TRBJ2-3|.|TRBV4-1|TRBD2
CASSHFPTSGGNTDTQYF
TGCGCCAGCAGCCATTTCCCGACTAGCGGGGGTAACACAGATACGCAGTATTTT
>TRBJ2-7|.|TRBV28|TRBD2
CASRAGGIGHEQYF
TGTGCCAGCAGAGCCGGGGGGATCGGACACGAGCAGTACTTC
>TRBJ1-1|.|TRBV5-6|.
CASSLRRGGTEAFF
TGTGCCAGCAGCTTAAGGAGGGGCGGCACTGAAGCTTTCTTT
>TRBJ2-1|.|TRBV11-2|TRBD2
CASSLDSAGGNEQFF
TGTGCCAGCAGCTTAGATTCGGCGGGGGGAAATGAGCAGTTCTTC
>TRBJ2-2|.|TRBV20-1|TRBD1
CSASSQGAGELFF
TGCAGTGCTAGTAGTCAGGGGGCCGGGGAGCTGTTTTTT
>TRBJ2-5|.|TRBV5-1|TRBD1
CASSGDRGQETQYF
TGCGCCAGCAGCGGGGACAGGGGTCAAGAGACCCAGTACTTC
>TRBJ1-3|.|TRBV10-3|.
CAISAAVNSGNTIYF
TGTGCCATCAGCGCGGCGGTTAACTCTGGAAACACCATATATTTT
>TRBJ1-4|.|TRBV7-8|.
CASSLVGGLNEKLFF
TGTGCCAGCAGCTTAGTTGGCGGTCTTAATGAAAAACTGTTTTTT
>TRBJ2-2|.|TRBV5-1|.
CASSLEQGGGELFF
TGCGCCAGCAGCTTGGAACAGGGTGGCGGGGAGCTGTTTTTT
>TRBJ2-3|.|TRBV25-1|TRBD2
CASSETSGGSSTDTQYF
TGTGCCAGCAGTGAGACTAGCGGGGGATCTAGCACAGATACGCAGTATTTT
>TRBJ1-1|.|TRBV6-5|.
CASSYSGHMNTEAFF
TGTGCCAGCAGTTATTCGGGACATATGAACACTGAAGCTTTCTTT
>TRBJ1-5|few|TRBV19|.
CASSIYQGNQPQHF
TGTGCCAGTAGTATTTACCAGGGCAATCAGCCCCAGCATTTT
>TRBJ1-2|few|TRBV6-6|.
CASSYGQGGDGYTF
TGTGCCAGCAGTTACGGGCAGGGAGGAGATGGCTACACCTTC
>TRBJ2-3|.|TRBV6-4|.
CASSEISGLSTDTQYF
TGTGCCAGCAGTGAAATTTCCGGACTCAGCACAGATACGCAGTATTTT